Following are 29 T cell receptor beta chains from one sample sequenced in a study of cytomegalovirus exposure and HLA in healthy donors. The data were produced by immunoSEQ multiplex PCR, yet TCRdb's version contains in-frame clones alone and is incomplete. The sample gives under 400,000 clones, roughly 85% of which show up once; 0.83% is in the top ten. The sequenced material came from PBMCs. These receptors all stem from a woman aged 18-35 years in good health and CMV-seronegative.

As concerns this clone: The identical CDR3 is also encoded by other nucleotide sequences in the sample. This rearrangement joins TRBV5-1 to TRBJ2-1; a possible D gene is TRBD1 (5 bases). This CDR3 is built from 14 residues. Germline CDR1 is SGHRS and CDR2 is YFSETQ. V lost 0 bases to trimming and J lost 4 bases, with 8 bases between them. The CDR3 nucleotides are TGCGCCAGCAGCTTGGGACAGTCTTACAATGAGCAGTTCTTC. Protein: CASSLGQSYNEQFF. Full variable domain (outside the CDR3, taken from reference TRBV5-1 and TRBJ2-1): KAGVTQTPRYLIKTRGQQVTLSCSPISGHRSVSWYQQTPGQGLQFLFEYFSETQRNKGNFPGRFSGRQFSNSRSEMNVSTLELGDSALYLCASSLGQSYNEQFFGPGTRLTVL.

This sequence joins TRBV28 and TRBJ2-3; 9 positions agree with TRBD1. Germline assignment: CDR1 MDHEN and CDR2 SYDVKM. The V segment lost 6 bases and the J segment 5 bases; nucleotides outside the gene matches: 9. The CDR3 totals 15 residues. The CDR3 bases are TGTGCCAGCAGCTTAGACAGGGGGTCTGAAGATACGCAGTATTTT. It is translated as CASSLDRGSEDTQYF. The complete variable domain, with remaining parts taken from reference TRBV28 and TRBJ2-3, reads DVKVTQSSRYLVKRTGEKVFLECVQDMDHENMFWYRQDPGLGLRLIYFSYDVKMKEKGDIPEGYSVSREKKERFSLILESASTNQTSMYLCASSLDRGSEDTQYFGPGTRLTVL.

The chain recombines TRBV15 with TRBJ1-2; no clear D gene. The CDR3 extends over 15 amino acids. From germline, CDR1 is LNHNV and CDR2 YYDKDF (reference sequence). V was shortened by 1 base and J by 5 bases, with 14 bases between the two germline ends. CDR3 in amino acids: CATSRGEGRRYGYTF. CDR3 DNA: TGTGCCACCAGCAGAGGGGAAGGGAGACGATATGGCTACACCTTC.

The CDR3 loop reads CASTQSGSQGYTF. Written as DNA, the CDR3 is TGTGCCAGCACGCAGTCGGGGTCGCAGGGCTACACCTTC. The chain employs TRBV9 and TRBJ1-2; D not certain. The CDR3 covers 13 residues. V lost 6 bases, J lost 8 bases, and 17 bases lay in between. The germline V gene encodes CDR1 SGDLS and CDR2 YYNGEE.

In regard to this clone: The germline gene is not matched at one end of the junction; a read error may be the cause. This chain joins TRBV30 and TRBJ1-1; a weak D match, TRBD1 (6 bases). The germline V gene has CDR1 GTSNPN and CDR2 SVGIG (reference sequence). The CDR3 has 11 amino acids. CDR3 loop: CAWSVGAGVLF. CDR3 DNA: TGTGCCTGGAGTGTGGGGGCAGGGGTGCTTTTT.

This chain links TRBV27 with TRBJ2-1; weak D call: TRBD1 (6 bases). V was cut by 5 bases and J by 4 bases, with 24 bases left in between. This CDR3 has 18 amino acids. Germline assignment: CDR1 MNHEY and CDR2 SMNVEV (reference sequence). CDR3 protein: CASSMVGGTQGPYNEQFF. Here the CDR3 DNA reads TGTGCCAGCAGTATGGTAGGTGGGACACAGGGACCTTACAATGAGCAGTTCTTC.

This clone was seen only once. The rearrangement links TRBV19 to TRBJ1-2; TRBD1 matches 7 bases. CDR3 length: 17 residues. Per the germline V gene, CDR1 is LNHDA and CDR2 is SQIVND (reference sequence). The V segment lost 4 bases and the J segment 0 bases; nucleotides outside the gene matches: 11. The CDR3 loop is CASSKGRDRRSNYGYTF. DNA for the CDR3: TGTGCCAGTAGTAAGGGGCGGGACAGAAGATCTAACTATGGCTACACCTTC.

The V and J genes are TRBV2 and TRBJ2-3; 9 bases are a match to TRBD2. V lost 1 base and J lost 4; bases outside the gene matches: 12. This CDR3 has 18 amino acids. Germline values: CDR1 SNHLY, CDR2 FYNNEI. CDR3 DNA: TGTGCCAGCAGTGAAGTGGTAGCGGGAGTCCCCGGGCCAGATACGCAGTATTTT. This gives the protein CASSEVVAGVPGPDTQYF.

Regarding this clone: At one end, the junction sequence differs from germline, possibly due to a read error. The chain recombines TRBV28 with TRBJ1-5; 9 nucleotides align to TRBD1. The germline CDR1 and CDR2 sequences are MDHEN and SYDVKM. This CDR3 spans 16 amino acids. CDR3 region: CASRLSGTGTWQPQHF. The CDR3 coding sequence is TGTGCCAGCAGATTATCCGGGACAGGGACGTGGCAGCCCCAGCATTTT.

The chain couples TRBV27 to TRBJ1-5, with D maybe TRBD1 (5 bases). The germline V gene encodes CDR1 MNHEY and CDR2 SMNVEV (reference sequence). This CDR3 has 15 amino acids. V shed 6 bases and J shed 0 bases, with 12 bases lying between them. This CDR3 reads CASSSGHLSNQPQHF. In DNA form, the CDR3 reads TGTGCCAGCAGCTCAGGACACCTTAGCAATCAGCCCCAGCATTTT.

The CDR3: CASSPGQTGEQYF. Here the CDR3 DNA reads TGTGCCAGCAGCCCCGGACAGACAGGCGAGCAGTACTTC. The chain is built from TRBV5-4 and TRBJ2-7; perhaps TRBD1 as D (6 bases). Trimming pared 4 bases from V and 6 bases from J, leaving 14 bases between. CDR1 and CDR2 from the germline V gene are SGHNT and YYREEE (reference sequence). The CDR3 consists of 13 residues.

V gene TRBV7-8 combines with J gene TRBJ2-7; D may be TRBD2 (6 bases). This CDR3 is 15 amino acids long. The germline gives CDR1 SGHVS, CDR2 FQNEAQ. Trimming took 0 bases from V and 3 from J, leaving 12 bases between them. CDR3 in DNA: TGTGCCAGCAGCTTAGCGGAGGGACTGTACTACGAGCAGTACTTC. It is translated as CASSLAEGLYYEQYF.

The chain joins TRBV19 to TRBJ1-3; D is possibly TRBD1 (5 bases). V gave up 5 bases and J gave up 2 bases, with 19 bases separating them. CDR1 is LNHDA, CDR2 SQIVND, per germline (reference sequence). The CDR3 runs to 17 residues. This CDR3 is CASSRIFSGGTGNTIYF. CDR3 DNA: TGTGCCAGTAGTCGTATATTTTCCGGGGGTACTGGAAACACCATATATTTT.

The chain employs TRBV29-1 and TRBJ1-1, with D possibly matching TRBD1 (6 bases). V shed 7 bases and J shed 5 bases, with 20 bases lying between them. The CDR3 is 14 amino acids. Germline CDR1 is SQVTM and CDR2 is ANQGSEA. The CDR3 coding sequence is TGCAGCGCCTCGTTGACTTCCCAGGGGACTGAAGCTTTCTTT. It is translated as CSASLTSQGTEAFF.

The gene calls are TRBV5-5 and TRBJ2-7; D not resolved. Germline V gene lookup returns CDR1 SGHKS and CDR2 YYEKEE (reference sequence). The V gene lost 3 bases and the J gene lost 3 bases, with 7 bases spanning the gap. The CDR3 contains 12 residues. The chain's CDR3 is CASSSAYYEQYF. The CDR3 bases are TGTGCCAGCAGCTCTGCCTACTACGAGCAGTACTTC.

V gene TRBV27 combines with J gene TRBJ1-5, with 7 positions matching TRBD1. The CDR3 consists of 18 residues. Germline V gives CDR1 MNHEY, CDR2 SMNVEV (reference sequence). Trimming removed 4 bases from V and 0 bases from J; junction bases left unmatched: 12. CDR3 in amino acids: CASSYKGAYLVSNQPQHF. The CDR3 DNA follows: TGTGCCAGCAGTTACAAGGGGGCCTATTTGGTTAGCAATCAGCCCCAGCATTTT.

DNA of the CDR3: TGTGCCAGCAGTTTTTACCGCGGCAGTAGCAATCAGCCCCAGCATTTT. Protein sequence: CASSFYRGSSNQPQHF. J is TRBJ1-5 and V is TRBV28; no reliable D call. The germline gives CDR1 MDHEN, CDR2 SYDVKM. Trimming removed 3 bases at V and 0 bases at J, with 12 bases between. The CDR3 runs 16 residues.

This clone was recorded once. The V call is TRBV23-1, the J call TRBJ1-1, with a possible D match to TRBD1 (5 bases). TRBV23-1 falls under the ORF class, with uncertain function. CDR3 length: 16 residues. The germline V and J ends were trimmed by 3 bases and 0 bases, with 14 bases remaining between them. The CDR3 protein is CASSQFQGFMNTEAFF. For the CDR3, the DNA is TGCGCCAGCAGTCAGTTTCAGGGTTTCATGAACACTGAAGCTTTCTTT.

V and J are TRBV28 and TRBJ1-1, with a tentative D call TRBD1 (6 bases). Trimming removed 5 bases from V and 4 bases from J, with 14 bases in between. CDR3 length: 14 residues. Germline V CDR1 and CDR2: MDHEN, SYDVKM. The CDR3 DNA sequence: TGTGCCAGCAGTGTCACAGGGTTGGGCACTGAAGCTTTCTTT. This encodes CASSVTGLGTEAFF.

The chain has TRBV28 and TRBJ2-3, with a tentative D call TRBD2 (5 bases). Trimming left V 7 bases short and J 1 base short, with 9 bases between. The CDR3 is made up of 13 amino acids. Germline CDR1 and CDR2: MDHEN and SYDVKM. The CDR3 sequence is CASIEGRTDTQYF. The CDR3, as DNA: TGTGCCAGCATAGAGGGCCGCACAGATACGCAGTATTTT.

This chain links TRBV5-1 with TRBJ1-2, with a weak D call TRBD1 (6 bases). V was cut by 3 bases and J by 4 bases, with 19 bases left in between. The germline gives CDR1 SGHRS, CDR2 YFSETQ. The CDR3 is 16 amino acids. DNA for the CDR3: TGCGCCAGCAGCTCCGGGACACTCCGTGACCTCTATGGCTACACCTTC. It translates to CASSSGTLRDLYGYTF.

The rearrangement joins TRBV27 to TRBJ2-7; D might be TRBD1 (6 bases). The length of the CDR3 is 13 residues. Trimming stripped 8 bases from V and 0 bases from J, with 11 bases between. Germline lookup yields CDR1 MNHEY and CDR2 SMNVEV (reference sequence). The CDR3 here is CASRDTNSYEQYF. The CDR3 nucleotides read TGTGCCAGCCGGGACACCAACTCCTACGAGCAGTACTTC.

The chain carries TRBV7-9 and TRBJ1-1; a possible D gene is TRBD1 (6 bases). The CDR3 has 15 amino acids. The germline V and J ends were trimmed by 1 base and 4 bases, with 13 bases remaining between them. CDR1 and CDR2 from the germline V gene are SEHNR and FQNEAQ (reference sequence). The CDR3 reads CASSLVAGVSTEAFF. CDR3 DNA: TGTGCCAGCAGCTTAGTGGCAGGGGTGAGCACTGAAGCTTTCTTT.

A single count supports this clone. The V and J genes are TRBV7-3 and TRBJ2-3; 9 nucleotides agree with TRBD2. Per the germline V gene, CDR1 is SGHTA and CDR2 is FQGTGA. V shed 2 bases and J 9 bases; nucleotides not matched to a gene: 6. This CDR3 region has 14 residues. CDR3 protein: CASSLRLAGPTQYF. The CDR3 coding sequence is TGTGCCAGCAGCTTACGGCTAGCGGGACCCACGCAGTATTTT.

The chain has TRBV29-1 and TRBJ2-7; D is perhaps TRBD1 (6 bases). CDR3 size: 15 residues. Per the germline V gene, CDR1 is SQVTM and CDR2 is ANQGSEA. V was trimmed by 3 bases and J by 0 bases, leaving 15 bases between them. The CDR3 bases are TGCAGCGTTGAGATACAGGGTTCCCCCTCCTACGAGCAGTACTTC. This encodes CSVEIQGSPSYEQYF.

Concerning this clone itself: The same CDR3 can be traced to other DNA sequences in this sample. This chain joins TRBV28 and TRBJ1-5; unclear D gene. The CDR3 spans 11 residues. The germline CDR1 and CDR2 sequences are MDHEN and SYDVKM. V lost 5 bases and J lost 10, with 9 bases in between. CDR3 in amino acids: CASSLPGPQHF. The CDR3 DNA is TGTGCCAGCAGTCTACCGGGACCCCAGCATTTT.

As DNA, the CDR3 is TGTGCCAGCAGTTTGCTGGGGGCTGAGAGCAATCAGCCCCAGCATTTT. Its protein product is CASSLLGAESNQPQHF. The chain carries TRBV28 and TRBJ1-5; D perhaps matches TRBD1 (6 bases). Per the germline V gene, CDR1 is MDHEN and CDR2 is SYDVKM. CDR3 length: 16 amino acids. V was pared by 3 bases and J by 1 base, with 13 bases between.

The chain links TRBV2 to TRBJ2-7, with 8 bases identical to TRBD1. Per the germline V gene, CDR1 is SNHLY and CDR2 is FYNNEI. The CDR3 covers 15 residues. V gave up 5 bases and J gave up 7 bases; unmatched junction bases: 13. The CDR3 coding sequence is TGTGCCAGCAGTCCCGGAGGACAGGGTGTAATGGAGCAGTACTTC. Translated, it gives CASSPGGQGVMEQYF.

The chain is built from TRBV7-6 and TRBJ2-7; D perhaps matches TRBD1 (6 bases). Germline V gives CDR1 SGHVS, CDR2 FNYEAQ. The CDR3 has 15 amino acids. V lost 5 bases and J lost 1, with 15 bases in between. For the CDR3, the DNA is TGTGCCAGCAGCCCAGGGGCTCTTAGTTCCTACGAGCAGTACTTC. Residues: CASSPGALSSYEQYF.